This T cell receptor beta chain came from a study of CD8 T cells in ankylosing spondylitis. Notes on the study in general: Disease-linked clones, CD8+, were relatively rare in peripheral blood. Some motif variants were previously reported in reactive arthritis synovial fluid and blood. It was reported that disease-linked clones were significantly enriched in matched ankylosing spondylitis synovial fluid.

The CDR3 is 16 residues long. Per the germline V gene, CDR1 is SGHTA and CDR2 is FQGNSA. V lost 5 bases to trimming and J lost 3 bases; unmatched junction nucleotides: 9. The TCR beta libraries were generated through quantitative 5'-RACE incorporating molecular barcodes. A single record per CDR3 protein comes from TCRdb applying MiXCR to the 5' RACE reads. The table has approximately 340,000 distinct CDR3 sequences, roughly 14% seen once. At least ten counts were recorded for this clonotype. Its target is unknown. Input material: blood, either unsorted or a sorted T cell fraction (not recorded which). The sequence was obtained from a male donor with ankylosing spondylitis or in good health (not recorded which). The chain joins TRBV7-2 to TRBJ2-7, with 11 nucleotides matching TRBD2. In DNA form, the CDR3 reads TGTGCCAGCAGCCGGGACGGGACTAGCGGATACTACGAGCAGTACTTC. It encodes CASSRDGTSGYYEQYF.